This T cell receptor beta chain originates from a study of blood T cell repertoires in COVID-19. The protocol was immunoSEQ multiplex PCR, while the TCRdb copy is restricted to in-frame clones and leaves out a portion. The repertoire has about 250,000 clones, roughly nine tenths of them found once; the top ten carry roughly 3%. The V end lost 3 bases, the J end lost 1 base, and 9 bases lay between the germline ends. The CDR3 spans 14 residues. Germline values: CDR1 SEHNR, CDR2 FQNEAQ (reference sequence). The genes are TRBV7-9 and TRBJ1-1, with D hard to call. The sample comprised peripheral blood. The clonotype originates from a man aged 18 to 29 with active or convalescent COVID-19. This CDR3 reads CASSFSPGNTEAFF. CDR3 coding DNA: TGTGCCAGCAGCTTCTCCCCAGGGAACACTGAAGCTTTCTTT.